A selection of T cell receptor beta chains follows, all from one sample in a study of cytomegalovirus exposure and HLA in healthy donors. Here immunoSEQ multiplex PCR was the method, and the copy in TCRdb shows in-frame clones only, minus some. The sample consists of around 130,000 clones, approximately 86% of them appearing once. The sequenced material came from PBMCs. All receptors come from a woman aged 35 to 49 in good health and CMV-seronegative. CDR3s include the opening cysteine and the closing phenylalanine or tryptophan. A D gene is named only where the DNA matches it firmly. Rows may omit the clone size; those that give it use once, few, many or a size class.

d_call j_call clone_size v_call cdr3_nt cdr3_aa
TRBD1 TRBJ1-2 NA TRBV27 TGTGCCAGCCGGGACAGGGCTTATGGCTACACCTTC CASRDRAYGYTF
NA TRBJ2-7 NA TRBV10-3 TGTGCCATCAGCCGGACAGAGTACGAGCAGTACTTC CAISRTEYEQYF
TRBD1 TRBJ1-1 once TRBV5-1 TGCGCCAGCAGCTTTACCGGGACAGACACTGAAGCTTTCTTT CASSFTGTDTEAFF
TRBD1 TRBJ2-1 NA TRBV5-1 TGCGCCAGCAGCTTGGCCGGGACAGGGGGCAATGAGCAGTTCTTC CASSLAGTGGNEQFF
NA TRBJ1-5 few TRBV7-9 TGTGCCAGCAGCTCACAACACAGCAATCAGCCCCAGCATTTT CASSSQHSNQPQHF
TRBD2 TRBJ2-5 NA TRBV15 TGTGCCACCAGCAGGGGAGGAGGTAGCGGGACGTCGGAGACCCAGTACTTC CATSRGGGSGTSETQYF
TRBD1 TRBJ1-3 NA TRBV11-2 TGTGCCAGCAGCTTATCGCCACAGGGGACCCGCTCTGGAAACACCATATATTTT CASSLSPQGTRSGNTIYF
TRBD2 TRBJ2-1 NA TRBV6-4 TGTGCCAGCAGTGATCAGACCAACCCGACTAGCGGAAGACAGTTCTTC CASSDQTNPTSGRQFF
TRBD1 TRBJ2-7 once TRBV4-2 TGTGCCAGCAGCCAAGAGATGGGGACAGGGGGCTACGAGCAGTACTTC CASSQEMGTGGYEQYF
TRBD2 TRBJ2-1 once TRBV11-2 TGTGCCAGCAGCAATCTAGCGGGTTACAATGAGCAGTTCTTC CASSNLAGYNEQFF
NA TRBJ1-1 NA TRBV19 TGTGCCAGTAGTATTATCCCAGCTGAAGCTTTCTTT CASSIIPAEAFF
NA TRBJ2-5 NA TRBV4-1 TGCGCCAGCAGCCAAGAAGTAAAGAGGGAGCAGTACTTC CASSQEVKREQYF
TRBD2 TRBJ2-1 NA TRBV11-1 TGTGCCAGCAGCTTAGGAATCACCAGCGGGGGATACAATGAGCAGTTCTTC CASSLGITSGGYNEQFF
NA TRBJ2-2 NA TRBV11-2 TGTGCCAGCAGCGTCAGACTAGCCGGGGAGCTGTTTTTT CASSVRLAGELFF
TRBD2 TRBJ2-1 NA TRBV9 TGTGCCAGCAGCGTAGGAACTAGCGGTACCTACAATGAGCAGTTCTTC CASSVGTSGTYNEQFF
NA TRBJ1-4 few TRBV29-1 TGCAGCGTTGTGGGCTGGGATGAAAAACTGTTTTTT CSVVGWDEKLFF
TRBD2 TRBJ2-1 NA TRBV7-2 TGTGCCAGCAGCTTCCTAGCGGGAGGCAATGAGCAGTTCTTC CASSFLAGGNEQFF
TRBD1 TRBJ1-5 NA TRBV19 TGTGCCAGTAGTATAGCGACAGGGACTGGGCAGCCCCAGCATTTT CASSIATGTGQPQHF
NA TRBJ2-5 NA TRBV9 TGTGCCAGCAGCTTTGGACTGGACCGGGAGACCCAGTACTTC CASSFGLDRETQYF
NA TRBJ2-7 once TRBV9 TGTGCCAGCAGCGTAAGAGCGGTCCTGCCTGGGGAGCAGTACTTC CASSVRAVLPGEQYF
TRBD1 TRBJ2-4 once TRBV2 TGTGCCAGCAGTGGCAACAGGGGTGGGAACATTCAGTACTTC CASSGNRGGNIQYF
TRBD2 TRBJ2-1 NA TRBV10-2 TGCGCCAGCAGTCCGAGCGGGGGACGGAATGAGCAGTTCTTC CASSPSGGRNEQFF
NA TRBJ1-1 NA TRBV27 TGTGCCAGCAGCAGTCTTGTTCGGAGAAACTACGCTTTCTTT CASSSLVRRNYAFF
TRBD1 TRBJ2-5 NA TRBV29-1 TGCAGCCTGACCAACTCCGGGACAGGGAGGGGGGAGACCCAGTACTTC CSLTNSGTGRGETQYF
TRBD1 TRBJ2-6 NA TRBV27 TGTGCCAGCAGTTCCGGACAGGTTCTCCCTGCCAACGTCCTGACTTTC CASSSGQVLPANVLTF
TRBD2 TRBJ2-2 NA TRBV23-1 TGCGCCAGCACCCAGCTCCGGGACGGGGGGGGTCCGACCGGGGAGCTGTTTTTT CASTQLRDGGGPTGELFF
NA TRBJ2-7 NA TRBV6-5 TGTGCCAGCAGGACAGGCCTTACCTACGAGCAGTACTTC CASRTGLTYEQYF
NA TRBJ1-1 NA TRBV6-5 TGTGCCAGTTACAGAACCTGGACTGGGAACACTGAAGCTTTCTTT CASYRTWTGNTEAFF
TRBD2 TRBJ2-1 NA TRBV7-8 TGTGCCAGCAGAATCACTAGCGAGAATGAGCAGTTCTTC CASRITSENEQFF
TRBD1 TRBJ1-5 few TRBV19 TGTGCCAGTAGTCTCAGACAGGGGACAAACAATCAGCCCCAGCATTTT CASSLRQGTNNQPQHF